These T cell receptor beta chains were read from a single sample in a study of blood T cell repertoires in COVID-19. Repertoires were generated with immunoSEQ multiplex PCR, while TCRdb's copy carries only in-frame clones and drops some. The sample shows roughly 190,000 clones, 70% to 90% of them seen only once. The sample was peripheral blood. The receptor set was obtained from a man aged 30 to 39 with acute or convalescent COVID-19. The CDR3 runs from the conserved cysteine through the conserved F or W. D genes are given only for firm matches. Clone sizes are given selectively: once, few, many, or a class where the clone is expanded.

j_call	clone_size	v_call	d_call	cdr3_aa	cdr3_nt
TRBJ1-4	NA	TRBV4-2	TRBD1	CASSRQGGGEKLFF	TGTGCCAGCAGTCGACAGGGAGGAGGTGAAAAACTGTTTTTT
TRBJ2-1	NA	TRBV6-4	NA	CASNWTTSYNEQFF	TGTGCCAGCAACTGGACTACCTCCTACAATGAGCAGTTCTTC
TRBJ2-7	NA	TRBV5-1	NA	CASSDDSYEQYF	TGCGCCAGCAGCGACGACAGCTACGAGCAGTACTTC
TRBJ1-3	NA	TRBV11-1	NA	CASSFGPHSGNTIYF	TGTGCCAGCAGCTTTGGTCCACACTCTGGAAACACCATATATTTT
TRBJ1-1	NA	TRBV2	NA	CASSGQTEAFF	TGTGCCAGCAGCGGACAGACAGAAGCTTTCTTT
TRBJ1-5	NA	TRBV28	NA	CASTKPGGAGNQPQHF	TGTGCCAGCACCAAACCGGGGGGGGCGGGCAATCAGCCCCAGCATTTT
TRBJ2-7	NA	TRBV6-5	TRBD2	CASSYSAGGLYEQYF	TGTGCCAGCAGTTACTCAGCGGGGGGACTTTACGAGCAGTACTTC
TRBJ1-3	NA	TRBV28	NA	CASSLVGNTIYF	TGTGCCAGCAGTCTCGTTGGAAACACCATATATTTT
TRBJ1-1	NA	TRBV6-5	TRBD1	CASKQGQQTEAFF	TGTGCCAGCAAACAGGGGCAACAGACTGAAGCTTTCTTT
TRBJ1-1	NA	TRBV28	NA	CASRGTGNTEAFF	TGTGCCAGCAGGGGAACAGGGAACACTGAAGCTTTCTTT
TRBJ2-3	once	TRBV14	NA	CASSQDLGRADTQYF	TGTGCCAGCAGCCAAGATTTGGGGCGCGCAGATACGCAGTATTTT
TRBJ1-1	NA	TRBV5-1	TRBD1	CASSLVRGRGTEAFF	TGCGCCAGCAGCTTGGTGAGGGGGCGAGGCACTGAAGCTTTCTTT
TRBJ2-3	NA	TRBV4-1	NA	CASSQGPPGLISTDTQYF	TGCGCCAGCAGCCAAGGCCCCCCCGGGTTAATAAGCACAGATACGCAGTATTTT
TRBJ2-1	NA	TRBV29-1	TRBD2	CSVGVAGGPGGSYNEQFF	TGCAGCGTTGGGGTAGCGGGAGGGCCCGGAGGCTCCTACAATGAGCAGTTCTTC
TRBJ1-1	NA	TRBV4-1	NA	CASSHRLTVDWGGTEAFF	TGCGCCAGCAGCCATCGGCTAACGGTTGATTGGGGAGGCACTGAAGCTTTCTTT
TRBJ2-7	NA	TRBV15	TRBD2	CAILKDEGLAGNPSYEQYF	TGTGCCATCCTCAAAGATGAGGGACTAGCGGGTAACCCATCCTACGAGCAGTACTTC
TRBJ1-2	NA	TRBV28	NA	CASSPNARTYTF	TGTGCCAGCAGTCCAAACGCTCGGACATACACCTTC
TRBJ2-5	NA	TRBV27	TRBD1	CASRRQGGQETQYF	TGTGCCAGCAGGAGACAGGGTGGGCAAGAGACCCAGTACTTC
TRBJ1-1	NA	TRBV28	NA	CASNEEAEINTEAFF	TGTGCCAGCAATGAGGAAGCAGAAATCAACACTGAAGCTTTCTTT
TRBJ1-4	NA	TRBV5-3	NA	CARSAPEGRGEKLFF	TGTGCCAGAAGCGCCCCGGAGGGTAGGGGCGAAAAACTGTTTTTT
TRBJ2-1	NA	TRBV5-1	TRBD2	CASSRGTTYNEQFF	TGCGCCAGCAGTCGCGGGACTACCTACAATGAGCAGTTCTTC
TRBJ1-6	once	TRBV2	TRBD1	CASSERTGGSPLHF	TGTGCCAGCAGTGAGAGGACAGGGGGTTCACCCCTCCACTTT
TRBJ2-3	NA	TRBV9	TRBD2	CASSVLAIAGGPTDTQYF	TGTGCCAGCAGCGTACTGGCGATAGCGGGGGGGCCTACAGATACGCAGTATTTT
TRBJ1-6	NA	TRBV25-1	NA	CASSELPGEDGSPLHF	TGTGCCAGCAGTGAATTGCCGGGAGAGGATGGATCACCCCTCCACTTT
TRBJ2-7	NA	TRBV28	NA	CASSQAGKGGEQYF	TGTGCCAGCAGTCAAGCGGGTAAGGGAGGCGAGCAGTACTTC
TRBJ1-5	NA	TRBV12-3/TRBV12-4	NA	CASTLGGNQPQHF	TGTGCCAGCACCTTAGGGGGTAATCAGCCCCAGCATTTT
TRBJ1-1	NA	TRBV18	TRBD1	CASSPDYSRGSTEAFF	TGTGCCAGCTCACCAGATTATTCCAGGGGGAGTACTGAAGCTTTCTTT
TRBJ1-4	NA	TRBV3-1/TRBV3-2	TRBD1	CASSESSGQGSGKLFF	TGTGCCAGCAGCGAGAGCAGTGGACAGGGATCGGGAAAACTGTTTTTT
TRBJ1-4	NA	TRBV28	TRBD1	CASSLRQGLATNEKLFF	TGTGCCAGCAGTTTACGACAGGGGCTTGCAACTAATGAAAAACTGTTTTTT
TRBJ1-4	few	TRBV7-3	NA	CASSLSPVSGEKLFF	TGTGCCAGCAGCTTAAGTCCCGTATCCGGTGAAAAACTGTTTTTT
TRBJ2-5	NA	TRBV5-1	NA	CASKFQSAQETQYF	TGCGCCAGCAAGTTTCAGAGCGCTCAAGAGACCCAGTACTTC
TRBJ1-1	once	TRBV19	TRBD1	CASSFTGANTEAFF	TGTGCCAGTAGTTTCACAGGGGCGAACACTGAAGCTTTCTTT
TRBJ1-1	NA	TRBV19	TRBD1	CASSLGQGGYTEAFF	TGTGCCAGTAGCCTGGGACAGGGAGGATACACTGAAGCTTTCTTT
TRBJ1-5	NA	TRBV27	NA	CASRPTVGGLNQPQHF	TGTGCCAGCAGGCCTACGGTGGGGGGGTTGAATCAGCCCCAGCATTTT
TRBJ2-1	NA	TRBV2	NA	CASRLDSSYNEQFF	TGTGCCAGCCGTTTGGACAGCTCCTACAATGAGCAGTTCTTC
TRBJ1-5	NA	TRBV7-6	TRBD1	CASSLVSQGVPQHF	TGTGCCAGCAGCTTAGTGTCACAGGGGGTGCCCCAGCATTTT
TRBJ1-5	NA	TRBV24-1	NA	CATSAATGEVTAQHF	TGTGCCACCAGTGCGGCGACAGGTGAGGTCACGGCCCAGCATTTT
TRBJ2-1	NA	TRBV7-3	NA	CASSLTTGKQFF	TGTGCCAGCAGCTTAACTACCGGGAAGCAGTTCTTC
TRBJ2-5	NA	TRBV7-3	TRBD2	CASSLLPRREGQETQYF	TGTGCCAGCAGCTTACTACCCCGGCGGGAGGGGCAAGAGACCCAGTACTTC
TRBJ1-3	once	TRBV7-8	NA	CASSSSGEGNTIYF	TGTGCCAGCAGCTCTTCAGGGGAAGGAAACACCATATATTTT
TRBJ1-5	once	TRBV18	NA	CASSPVSRRDQPQHF	TGTGCCAGCTCACCAGTCTCAAGGAGGGATCAGCCCCAGCATTTT
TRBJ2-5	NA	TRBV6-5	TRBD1	CASSEDRGQETQYF	TGTGCCAGCAGCGAGGACAGGGGGCAAGAGACCCAGTACTTC
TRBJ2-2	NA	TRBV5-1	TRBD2	CASNRDYNTGELFF	TGCGCCAGCAACCGGGACTACAACACCGGGGAGCTGTTTTTT
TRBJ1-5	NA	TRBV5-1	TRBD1	CASSKQQGGSSNQPQHF	TGCGCCAGCAGCAAGCAACAGGGGGGAAGTAGCAATCAGCCCCAGCATTTT
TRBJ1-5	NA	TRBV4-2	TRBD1	CASSRETGFGQPQHF	TGTGCCAGCAGCCGAGAGACAGGGTTCGGGCAGCCCCAGCATTTT
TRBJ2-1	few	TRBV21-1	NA	CASSKRKQQQFF	TGTGCCAGCAGCAAAAGGAAACAGCAGCAGTTCTTC
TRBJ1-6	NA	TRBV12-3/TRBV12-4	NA	CASSLVPRSPLHF	TGTGCCAGCAGTTTAGTCCCGAGGTCACCCCTCCACTTT
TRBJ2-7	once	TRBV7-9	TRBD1	CASSHGALQNRGGQYF	TGTGCCAGCAGCCACGGAGCCCTCCAAAACAGGGGCGGGCAGTACTTC
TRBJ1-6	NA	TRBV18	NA	CASSPPGTRDSPLHF	TGTGCCAGCTCACCCCCCGGGACTCGGGATTCACCCCTCCACTTT
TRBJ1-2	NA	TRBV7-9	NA	CASSLEVAVYGYTF	TGTGCCAGCAGCTTAGAAGTGGCAGTTTATGGCTACACCTTC
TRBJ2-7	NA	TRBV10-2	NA	CASSEPGMAYEQYF	TGCGCCAGCAGTGAGCCAGGGATGGCCTACGAGCAGTACTTC
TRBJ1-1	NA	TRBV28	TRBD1	CASLEQTGVDTEAFF	TGTGCCAGTTTGGAGCAGACAGGGGTAGACACTGAAGCTTTCTTT
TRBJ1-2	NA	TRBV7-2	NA	CASSLTGLTYGYTF	TGTGCCAGCAGCTTAACAGGGTTAACCTATGGCTACACCTTC
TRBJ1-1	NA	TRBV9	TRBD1	CASSATAGGTEAFF	TGTGCCAGCAGCGCAACCGCAGGGGGCACTGAAGCTTTCTTT
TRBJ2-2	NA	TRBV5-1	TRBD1	CASTLTTGSRNTGELFF	TGCGCCAGCACCCTCACGACAGGGTCACGGAACACCGGGGAGCTGTTTTTT
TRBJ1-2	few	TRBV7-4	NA	CASSAYLYGYTF	TGTGCCAGCAGCGCATACTTATATGGCTACACCTTC